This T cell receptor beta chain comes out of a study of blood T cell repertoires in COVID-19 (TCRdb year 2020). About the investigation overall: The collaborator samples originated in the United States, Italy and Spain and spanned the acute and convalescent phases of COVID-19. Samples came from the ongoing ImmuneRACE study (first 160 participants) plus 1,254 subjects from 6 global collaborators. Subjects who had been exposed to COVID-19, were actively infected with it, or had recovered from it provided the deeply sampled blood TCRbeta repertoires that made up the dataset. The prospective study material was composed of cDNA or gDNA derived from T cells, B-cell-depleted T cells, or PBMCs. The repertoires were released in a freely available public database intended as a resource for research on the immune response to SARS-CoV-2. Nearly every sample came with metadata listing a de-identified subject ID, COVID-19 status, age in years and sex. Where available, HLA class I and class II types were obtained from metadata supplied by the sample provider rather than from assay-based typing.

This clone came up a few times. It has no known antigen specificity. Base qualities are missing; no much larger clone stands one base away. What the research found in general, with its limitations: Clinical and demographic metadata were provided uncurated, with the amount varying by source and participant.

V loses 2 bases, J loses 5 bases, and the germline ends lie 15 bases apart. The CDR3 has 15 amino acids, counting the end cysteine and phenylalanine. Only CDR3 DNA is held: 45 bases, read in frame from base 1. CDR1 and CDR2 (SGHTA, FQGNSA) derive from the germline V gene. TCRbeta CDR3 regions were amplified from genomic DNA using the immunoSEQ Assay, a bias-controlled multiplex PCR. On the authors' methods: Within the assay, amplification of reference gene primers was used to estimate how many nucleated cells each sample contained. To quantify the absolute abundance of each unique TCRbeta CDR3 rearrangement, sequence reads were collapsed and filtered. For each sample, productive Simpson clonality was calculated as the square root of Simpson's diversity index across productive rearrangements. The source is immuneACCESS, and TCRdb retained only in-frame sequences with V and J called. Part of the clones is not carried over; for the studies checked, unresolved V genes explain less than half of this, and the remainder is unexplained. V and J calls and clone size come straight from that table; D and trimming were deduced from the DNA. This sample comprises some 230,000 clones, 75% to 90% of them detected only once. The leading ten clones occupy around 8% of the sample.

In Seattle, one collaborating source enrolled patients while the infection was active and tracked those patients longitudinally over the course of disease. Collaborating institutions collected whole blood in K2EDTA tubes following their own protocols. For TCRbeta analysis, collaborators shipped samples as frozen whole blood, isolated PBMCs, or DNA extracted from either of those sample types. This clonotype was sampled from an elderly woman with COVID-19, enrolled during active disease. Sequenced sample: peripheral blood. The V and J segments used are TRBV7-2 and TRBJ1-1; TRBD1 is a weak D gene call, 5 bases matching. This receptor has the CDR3 CASSLRRGRWTEAFF. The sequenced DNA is TGTGCCAGCAGCTTAAGGAGGGGTAGGTGGACTGAAGCTTTCTTT. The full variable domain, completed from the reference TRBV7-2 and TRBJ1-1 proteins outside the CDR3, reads GAGVSQSPSNKVTEKGKDVELRCDPISGHTALYWYRQSLGQGLEFLIYFQGNSAPDKSGLPSDRFSAERTGGSVSTLTIQRTQQEDSAVYLCASSLRRGRWTEAFFGQGTRLTVV.